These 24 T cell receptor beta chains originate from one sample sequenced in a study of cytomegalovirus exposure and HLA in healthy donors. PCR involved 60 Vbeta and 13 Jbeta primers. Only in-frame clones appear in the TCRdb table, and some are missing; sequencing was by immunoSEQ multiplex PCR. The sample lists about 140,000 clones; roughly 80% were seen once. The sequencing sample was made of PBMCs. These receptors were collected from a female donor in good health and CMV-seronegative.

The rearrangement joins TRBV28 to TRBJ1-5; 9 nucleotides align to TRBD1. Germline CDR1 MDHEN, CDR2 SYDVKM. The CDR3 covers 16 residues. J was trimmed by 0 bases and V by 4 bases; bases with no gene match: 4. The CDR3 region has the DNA TGTGCCAGCAGTTCTAGGACAGGGGTTAGCAATCAGCCCCAGCATTTT. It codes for CASSSRTGVSNQPQHF. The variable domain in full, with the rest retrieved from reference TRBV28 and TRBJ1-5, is DVKVTQSSRYLVKRTGEKVFLECVQDMDHENMFWYRQDPGLGLRLIYFSYDVKMKEKGDIPEGYSVSREKKERFSLILESASTNQTSMYLCASSSRTGVSNQPQHFGDGTRLSIL.

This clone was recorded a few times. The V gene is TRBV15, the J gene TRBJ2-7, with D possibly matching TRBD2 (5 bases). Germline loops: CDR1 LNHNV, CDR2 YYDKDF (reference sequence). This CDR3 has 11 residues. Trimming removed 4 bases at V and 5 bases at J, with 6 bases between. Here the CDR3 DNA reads TGTGCCACCAGCATAGCGAACGAGCAGTACTTC. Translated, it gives CATSIANEQYF. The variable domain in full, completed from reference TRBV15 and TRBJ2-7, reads DAMVIQNPRYQVTQFGKPVTLSCSQTLNHNVMYWYQQKSSQAPKLLFHYYDKDFNNEADTPDNFQSRRPNTSFCFLDIRSPGLGDTAMYLCATSIANEQYFGPGTRLTVT.

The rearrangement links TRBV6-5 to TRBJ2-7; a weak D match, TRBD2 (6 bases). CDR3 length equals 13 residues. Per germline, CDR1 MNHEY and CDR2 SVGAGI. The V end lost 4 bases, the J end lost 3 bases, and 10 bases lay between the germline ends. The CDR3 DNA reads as TGTGCCAGCAGTTCCTTAGCGGACTACGAGCAGTACTTC. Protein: CASSSLADYEQYF.

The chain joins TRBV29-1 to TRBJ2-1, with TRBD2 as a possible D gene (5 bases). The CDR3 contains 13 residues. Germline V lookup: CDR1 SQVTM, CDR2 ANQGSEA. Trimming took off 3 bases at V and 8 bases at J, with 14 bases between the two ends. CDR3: CSVEGLSGDEQFF. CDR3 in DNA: TGCAGCGTTGAGGGCCTCAGCGGCGATGAGCAGTTCTTC.

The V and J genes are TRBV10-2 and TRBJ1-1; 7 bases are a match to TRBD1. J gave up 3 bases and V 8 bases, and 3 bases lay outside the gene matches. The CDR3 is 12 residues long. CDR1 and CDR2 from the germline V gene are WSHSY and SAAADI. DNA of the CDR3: TGCGCCAGCGGCGACAGGGACACTGAAGCTTTCTTT. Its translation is CASGDRDTEAFF.

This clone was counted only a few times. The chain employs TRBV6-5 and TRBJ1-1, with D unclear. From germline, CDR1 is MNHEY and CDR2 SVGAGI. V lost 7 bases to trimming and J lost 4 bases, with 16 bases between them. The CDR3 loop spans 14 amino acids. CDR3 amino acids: CASTREGPTTEAFF. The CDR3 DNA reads TGTGCCAGCACCCGGGAGGGCCCGACCACTGAAGCTTTCTTT.

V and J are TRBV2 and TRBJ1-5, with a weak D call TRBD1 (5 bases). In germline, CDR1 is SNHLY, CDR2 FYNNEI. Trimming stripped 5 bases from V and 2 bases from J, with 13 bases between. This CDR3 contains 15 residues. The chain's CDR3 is CASSPLQVRNQPQHF. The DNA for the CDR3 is TGTGCCAGCAGTCCTCTACAGGTACGCAATCAGCCCCAGCATTTT. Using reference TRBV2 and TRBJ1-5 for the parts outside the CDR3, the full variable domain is EPEVTQTPSHQVTQMGQEVILRCVPISNHLYFYWYRQILGQKVEFLVSFYNNEISEKSEIFDDQFSVERPDGSNFTLKIRSTKLEDSAMYFCASSPLQVRNQPQHFGDGTRLSIL.

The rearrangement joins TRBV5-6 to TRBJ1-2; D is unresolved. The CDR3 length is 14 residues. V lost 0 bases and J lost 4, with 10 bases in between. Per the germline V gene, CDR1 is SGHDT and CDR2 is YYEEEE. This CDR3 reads CASSLGGQPYGYTF. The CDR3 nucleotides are TGTGCCAGCAGCTTGGGAGGGCAGCCCTATGGCTACACCTTC. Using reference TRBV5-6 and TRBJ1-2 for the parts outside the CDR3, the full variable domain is DAGVTQSPTHLIKTRGQQVTLRCSPKSGHDTVSWYQQALGQGPQFIFQYYEEEERQRGNFPDRFSGHQFPNYSSELNVNALLLGDSALYLCASSLGGQPYGYTFGSGTRLTVV.

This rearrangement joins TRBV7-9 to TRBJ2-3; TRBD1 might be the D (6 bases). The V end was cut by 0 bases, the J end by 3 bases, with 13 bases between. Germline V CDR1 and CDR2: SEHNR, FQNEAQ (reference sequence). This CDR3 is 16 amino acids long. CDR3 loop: CASSLAETGKTDTQYF. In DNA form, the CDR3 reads TGTGCCAGCAGCTTAGCGGAGACAGGTAAAACAGATACGCAGTATTTT.

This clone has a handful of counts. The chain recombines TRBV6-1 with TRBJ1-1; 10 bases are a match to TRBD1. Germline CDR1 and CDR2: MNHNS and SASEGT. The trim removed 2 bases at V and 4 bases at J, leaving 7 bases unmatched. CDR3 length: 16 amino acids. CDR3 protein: CASSEIVGQGTTEAFF. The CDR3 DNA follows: TGTGCCAGCAGTGAAATAGTGGGACAGGGGACCACTGAAGCTTTCTTT.

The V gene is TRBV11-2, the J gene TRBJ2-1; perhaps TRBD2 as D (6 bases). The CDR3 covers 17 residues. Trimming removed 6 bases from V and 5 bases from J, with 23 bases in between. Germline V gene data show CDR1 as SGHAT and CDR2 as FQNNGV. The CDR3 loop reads CASREAGGRFPDNEQFF. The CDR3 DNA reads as TGTGCCAGCAGGGAGGCAGGAGGGCGATTCCCCGACAATGAGCAGTTCTTC.

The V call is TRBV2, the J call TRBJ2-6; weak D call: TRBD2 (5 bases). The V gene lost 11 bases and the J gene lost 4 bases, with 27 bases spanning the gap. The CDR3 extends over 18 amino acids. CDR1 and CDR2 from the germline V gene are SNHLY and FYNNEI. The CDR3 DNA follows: TGTGCCTCACAGTTCCGGGGTCCCTCGAGTACCGGGGCCAACGTCCTGACTTTC. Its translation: CASQFRGPSSTGANVLTF.

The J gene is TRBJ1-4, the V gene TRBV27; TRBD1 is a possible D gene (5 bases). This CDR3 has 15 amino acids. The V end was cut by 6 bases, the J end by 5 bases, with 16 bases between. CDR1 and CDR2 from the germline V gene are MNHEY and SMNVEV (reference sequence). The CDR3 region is CASSPSGQLNEKLFF. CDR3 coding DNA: TGTGCCAGCAGCCCCAGTGGACAACTCAATGAAAAACTGTTTTTT.

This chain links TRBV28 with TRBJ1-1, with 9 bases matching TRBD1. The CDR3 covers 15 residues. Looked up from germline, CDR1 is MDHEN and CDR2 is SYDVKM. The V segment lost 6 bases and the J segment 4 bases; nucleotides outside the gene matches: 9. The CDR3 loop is CASSQTGGVGTEAFF. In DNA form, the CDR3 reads TGTGCCAGCAGCCAAACAGGGGGCGTGGGCACTGAAGCTTTCTTT.

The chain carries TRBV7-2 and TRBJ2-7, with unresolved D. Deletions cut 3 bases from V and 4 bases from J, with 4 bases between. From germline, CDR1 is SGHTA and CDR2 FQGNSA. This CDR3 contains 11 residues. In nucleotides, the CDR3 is TGTGCCAGCAGCTTGGAGTACGAGCAGTACTTC. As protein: CASSLEYEQYF.

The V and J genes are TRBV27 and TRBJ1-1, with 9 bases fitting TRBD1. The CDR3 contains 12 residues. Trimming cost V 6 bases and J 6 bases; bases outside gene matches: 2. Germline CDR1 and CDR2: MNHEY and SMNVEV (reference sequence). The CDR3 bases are TGTGCCAGCAGACAGGGGGCGGCTGAAGCTTTCTTT. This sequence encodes CASRQGAAEAFF.

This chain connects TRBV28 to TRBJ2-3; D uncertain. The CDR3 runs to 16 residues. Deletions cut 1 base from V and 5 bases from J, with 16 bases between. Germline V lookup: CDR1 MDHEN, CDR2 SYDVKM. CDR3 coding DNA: TGTGCCAGCAGTTTATATGAGGATTTGTATGGAGATACGCAGTATTTT. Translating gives CASSLYEDLYGDTQYF.

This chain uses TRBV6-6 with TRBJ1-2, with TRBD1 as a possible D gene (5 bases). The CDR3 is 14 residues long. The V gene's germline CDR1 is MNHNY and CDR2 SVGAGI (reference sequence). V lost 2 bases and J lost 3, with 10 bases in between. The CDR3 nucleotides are TGTGCCAGCAGTTACGTGGGGGAGGACTATGGCTACACCTTC. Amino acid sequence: CASSYVGEDYGYTF.

As DNA, the CDR3 is TGTGCCAGCAGTGAAGCCCCTATATCTTTCACAGATACGCAGTATTTT. Amino acid sequence: CASSEAPISFTDTQYF. J is TRBJ2-3 and V is TRBV6-1; no definite D call. This CDR3 has 16 amino acids. From germline, CDR1 is MNHNS and CDR2 SASEGT. Trimming cost V 0 bases and J 2 bases, with 12 bases left between them.

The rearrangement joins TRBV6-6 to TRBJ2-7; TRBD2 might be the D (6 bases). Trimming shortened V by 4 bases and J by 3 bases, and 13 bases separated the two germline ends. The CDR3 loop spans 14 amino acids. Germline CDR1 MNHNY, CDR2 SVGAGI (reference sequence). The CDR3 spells CASSLAGGDYEQYF. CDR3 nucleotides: TGTGCCAGCAGTTTGGCTGGAGGGGACTACGAGCAGTACTTC.

The CDR3 DNA sequence: TGTGCCAGCAGTCCGGACAGGGTGGTTACCGGGGAGCTGTTTTTT. Translation gives CASSPDRVVTGELFF. This chain joins TRBV5-4 and TRBJ2-2, with 8 bases lining up with TRBD1. V lost 5 bases and J lost 5; bases outside the gene matches: 8. The CDR3 has 15 residues. Germline CDR1 and CDR2: SGHNT and YYREEE (reference sequence).

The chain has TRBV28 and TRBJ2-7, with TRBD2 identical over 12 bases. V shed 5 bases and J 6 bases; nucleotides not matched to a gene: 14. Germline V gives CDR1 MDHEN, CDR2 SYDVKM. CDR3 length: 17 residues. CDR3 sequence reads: CASSPRLAGVGLGEQYF. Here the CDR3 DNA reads TGTGCCAGCAGTCCTAGACTAGCGGGAGTGGGCCTTGGCGAGCAGTACTTC.

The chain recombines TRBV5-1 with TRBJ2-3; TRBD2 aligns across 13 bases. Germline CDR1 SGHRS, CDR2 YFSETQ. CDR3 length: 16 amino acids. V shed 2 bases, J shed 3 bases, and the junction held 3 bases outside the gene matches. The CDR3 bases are TGCGCCAGCAGCTTCGGACTAGCGGGAGAGACAGATACGCAGTATTTT. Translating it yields CASSFGLAGETDTQYF.

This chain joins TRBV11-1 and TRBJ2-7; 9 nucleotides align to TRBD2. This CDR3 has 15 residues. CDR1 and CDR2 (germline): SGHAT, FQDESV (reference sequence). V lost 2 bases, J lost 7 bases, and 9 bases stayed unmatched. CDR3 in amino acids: CASSLTPGLAGEQYF. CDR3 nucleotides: TGTGCCAGCAGCTTAACTCCGGGACTAGCTGGAGAGCAGTACTTC.